These 21 T cell receptor beta chains came from one sample sequenced in a study of T-cell memory formation after mild COVID-19. TCRdb redid the calling of the 5' RACE reads with MiXCR, one entry per CDR3 protein. The sample yields fewer than 600,000 distinct CDR3 sequences, less than 25% seen once. The specimen sequenced was PBMCs or a T cell subset sorted from them (not recorded which). The receptors come from an adult woman who had mild COVID-19 (a few samples of this study predate the infection). Cell type and time point are not known.

A single count supports this clonotype. A read error may be the cause here, since a much bigger clone is one base away. The chain carries TRBV7-9 and TRBJ2-5, with 9 bases fitting TRBD1. Germline CDR1 and CDR2: SEHNR and FQNEAQ (reference sequence). The CDR3 covers 14 residues. Written as DNA, the CDR3 is TGTGTCAGCAGCCTCCGGGACAGGGAAGAGACCCAGTACTTC. This translates into CVSSLRDREETQYF.

This clonotype has more than one count but fewer than ten. The gene calls are TRBV24-1 and TRBJ1-5; D call uncertain. This CDR3 has 14 residues. The germline V gene encodes CDR1 KGHDR and CDR2 SFDVKD. Trimming shortened V by 5 bases and J by 9 bases, and 16 bases separated the two germline ends. Here the CDR3 reads CATSAGAAQAPQHF. The CDR3 DNA is TGTGCCACCAGTGCGGGCGCGGCGCAGGCGCCCCAGCATTTT.

This chain joins TRBV5-1 and TRBJ2-2; D unclear. The ends were cut back, 5 bases at V and 1 base at J, with 15 bases in the middle. CDR1 is SGHRS and CDR2 is YFSETQ in the germline V gene. The CDR3 has 16 amino acids. In DNA form, the CDR3 reads TGCGCCAGCAGATCGGACCGAATAGAGAACACCGGGGAGCTGTTTTTT. It is translated as CASRSDRIENTGELFF.

This clonotype showed up just a few times. This chain uses TRBV12-5 with TRBJ2-3; TRBD2 aligns across 12 bases. There are 18 residues in the CDR3. The V gene end was trimmed by 0 bases and the J gene end by 5 bases; junction bases not matched to a gene: 9. CDR1 and CDR2 (germline): LGHNT, FRNRAP. The CDR3 nucleotides read TGTGCTAGTGGTTTGGTACCCCTAGCGGGAGGGCCTGGAGATACGCAGTATTTT. Translating it yields CASGLVPLAGGPGDTQYF.

This clonotype was seen a handful of times. The chain is built from TRBV18 and TRBJ2-1, with D uncertain. V lost 6 bases and J 1 base, leaving 10 bases between the germline ends. The CDR3 consists of 14 residues. Germline-derived CDR1 and CDR2 are KGHSH and LQKENI. This chain's CDR3 is CASSPGPSYNEQFF. CDR3 bases: TGTGCCAGCTCCCCCGGACCTTCCTACAATGAGCAGTTCTTC.

The chain links TRBV7-2 to TRBJ2-7; 11 nucleotides agree with TRBD1. CDR3 length equals 15 residues. Germline V gene lookup returns CDR1 SGHTA and CDR2 FQGNSA. The V and J ends lost 5 bases and 2 bases, in that order; junction bases with no gene match: 5. CDR3 nucleotide sequence: TGTGCCAGCAGCGCCCGGACAGGGGGCCCCTACGAGCAGTACTTC. As protein: CASSARTGGPYEQYF.

The gene calls are TRBV5-1 and TRBJ2-7; 9 nucleotides align to TRBD1. J lost 5 bases, V lost 4 bases, and 7 bases had no gene match. The CDR3 sequence is 14 residues long. Germline values: CDR1 SGHRS, CDR2 YFSETQ. CDR3 loop: CASSVIQGAHEQYF. The DNA of the CDR3 is TGCGCCAGCAGCGTGATACAGGGGGCCCACGAGCAGTACTTC.

The chain joins TRBV12-3 or TRBV12-4 to TRBJ2-1; the D gene is possibly TRBD1 (5 bases). V was shortened by 6 bases and J by 8 bases, with 11 bases between the two germline ends. The CDR3 runs 12 residues. The CDR3 DNA reads TGTGCCAGCAGGGAGCAGGGATATGAGCAGTTCTTC. It specifies CASREQGYEQFF.

In regard to this clonotype: The junction does not match germline at one end; this may be a read error. This chain connects TRBV6-1 to TRBJ1-2; D is perhaps TRBD1 (6 bases). Germline CDR1 and CDR2: MNHNS and SASEGT. The CDR3 extends over 16 amino acids. CDR3 sequence: CASSEAGWTANYGYTF. The CDR3 DNA sequence: TGTGCCAGCAGTGAAGCGGGCTGGACAGCTAATTATGGCTACACCTTC.

The rearrangement joins TRBV20-1 to TRBJ1-1; 9 bases align to TRBD1. CDR1 DFQATT and CDR2 SNEGSKA come from the germline V gene (reference sequence). This CDR3 comprises 16 residues. With V trimmed by 3 bases and J by 0 bases, 8 bases remained unmatched. CDR3 amino acids: CSAREIGTGMNTEAFF. DNA for the CDR3: TGCAGTGCTAGGGAGATCGGGACAGGGATGAACACTGAAGCTTTCTTT.

The J gene is TRBJ1-5, the V gene TRBV4-1; the D gene is possibly TRBD1 (6 bases). CDR1 is MGHRA, CDR2 YSYEKL, per germline. This CDR3 has 17 amino acids. V was clipped by 1 base and J by 3 bases, with 16 bases between them. The CDR3 sequence is CASSQGGGQVLNQPQHF. CDR3 sequence (DNA): TGCGCCAGCAGCCAAGGCGGGGGGCAGGTCCTCAATCAGCCCCAGCATTTT.

This clonotype was observed a handful of times. This sequence joins TRBV6-5 and TRBJ2-7, with 7 bases fitting TRBD2. Germline V CDR1 and CDR2: MNHEY, SVGAGI. The V and J ends lost 8 bases and 6 bases, in that order; junction bases with no gene match: 13. The CDR3 runs 14 residues. The CDR3 nucleotides are TGTGCCAGCCGACCAAAGCGGGGTGCACGCGAGCAGTACTTC. It translates to CASRPKRGAREQYF.

The chain couples TRBV5-1 to TRBJ1-1; 8 nucleotides agree with TRBD1. The CDR3 extends over 15 amino acids. Losses at the gene ends were 4 bases for V and 0 bases for J; bases not matched to a gene: 5. Germline CDR1 is SGHRS and CDR2 is YFSETQ. The CDR3 nucleotides are TGCGCCAGCAGCGAGAGGACAGGGCTGAACACTGAAGCTTTCTTT. This encodes CASSERTGLNTEAFF.

V and J are TRBV11-3 and TRBJ2-7, with 9 bases that match TRBD2. The CDR3 consists of 15 residues. Germline loops: CDR1 SGHNT, CDR2 YENEEA. Trimming removed 0 bases from V and 1 base from J; junction bases left unmatched: 1. The CDR3 nucleotides are TGTGCCAGCAGCTTAGACAGCGGGAGGTCCTACGAGCAGTACTTC. Translating it yields CASSLDSGRSYEQYF.

The V gene is TRBV30, the J gene TRBJ1-6; 7 bases agree with TRBD1. Germline values: CDR1 GTSNPN, CDR2 SVGIG (reference sequence). The CDR3 extends over 14 amino acids. Germline trimming cut 1 base from V and 7 bases from J; bases unmatched to any gene: 4. CDR3 nucleotides: TGTGCCTGGAGTGACAGGGGTGGAAATTCACCCCTCCACTTT. Amino acids: CAWSDRGGNSPLHF.

This clonotype has just a few counts. This sequence joins TRBV10-2 and TRBJ2-1; TRBD2 is a possible D gene (6 bases). Per germline, CDR1 WSHSY and CDR2 SAAADI. V was pared by 5 bases and J by 9 bases, with 17 bases between. The CDR3 is 14 residues long. CDR3 residues: CASSSRGGEAEQFF. Here the CDR3 DNA reads TGCGCCAGCAGTAGTCGGGGCGGGGAGGCTGAGCAGTTCTTC.

This clonotype was counted a few times. The chain carries TRBV7-8 and TRBJ2-7; no firm D call. CDR1 is SGHVS, CDR2 FQNEAQ, per germline. The CDR3 is 13 residues long. Deletions cut 10 bases from V and 4 bases from J, with 17 bases between. CDR3 coding DNA: TGTGCCACCGCCGGGCTCACCCTTTACGAGCAGTACTTC. Translated, it gives CATAGLTLYEQYF.

The chain employs TRBV24-1 and TRBJ2-1; 12 bases are a match to TRBD2. V shed 3 bases, J shed 4 bases, and the junction held 6 bases outside the gene matches. This CDR3 contains 17 residues. Germline V gives CDR1 KGHDR, CDR2 SFDVKD. The CDR3 bases are TGTGCCACCAGTGATCCATCCGGGACTAGCGGGTACAATGAGCAGTTCTTC. This encodes CATSDPSGTSGYNEQFF.

The J gene is TRBJ2-3, the V gene TRBV29-1; TRBD1 matches 9 bases. The CDR3 runs 13 residues. CDR1 SQVTM and CDR2 ANQGSEA come from the germline V gene. The V segment lost 6 bases and the J segment 1 base; nucleotides outside the gene matches: 2. The CDR3: CSVGQGGTDTQYF. The CDR3 nucleotides are TGCAGCGTGGGACAGGGCGGCACAGATACGCAGTATTTT.

This clonotype was detected only a few times. J is TRBJ1-2 and V is TRBV7-2; D call uncertain. The CDR3 extends over 14 amino acids. Trimming stripped 8 bases from V and 0 bases from J, with 13 bases between. Germline V gene sequence: CDR1 SGHTA, CDR2 FQGNSA. CDR3 DNA sequence: TGTGCCAGCGGCCAAATAGGAGCTAACTATGGCTACACCTTC. Protein sequence: CASGQIGANYGYTF.

This sequence joins TRBV7-3 and TRBJ2-1, with D tentatively TRBD2 (6 bases). V was cut by 5 bases and J by 1 base, with 12 bases left in between. Per the germline V gene, CDR1 is SGHTA and CDR2 is FQGTGA. This CDR3 region has 15 residues. CDR3: CASSHAAGSYNEQFF. As DNA, the CDR3 is TGTGCCAGCAGCCACGCAGCGGGTTCCTACAATGAGCAGTTCTTC.